This T cell receptor (beta chain) was recorded in a study of identical twins. MiXCR, run by TCRdb on the 5' RACE reads, gives a single entry per CDR3 protein. There are around 450,000 distinct CDR3 sequences in the sample; 13% to 15% occur only once, and roughly 0.56% lies in the top ten. The germline V gene has CDR1 MNHEY and CDR2 SVGAGI. The CDR3 is 12 amino acids. V lost 2 bases, J lost 5 bases, and 7 bases lay in between. This clonotype occurred many times. These data were also reused for a study on yellow fever vaccine responses in identical twins.

Sequenced: CD4+ T cells sorted from blood. The rearrangement joins TRBV6-5 to TRBJ2-7, with unresolved D. This clonotype originated in a woman aged 18 to 35 in good health. The CDR3 spells CASSYLDDEQYF. CDR3 sequence (DNA): TGTGCCAGCAGTTACCTAGATGACGAGCAGTACTTC.